These 20 T cell receptor beta chains share one sample of origin, sequenced in a study of breast tumors, draining lymph nodes, adjacent tissues. TCRdb used MiXCR to reprocess the multiplex PCR reads, holding one entry per CDR3 protein. In the table there are about 22,000 distinct CDR3 sequences, about 60% of which are singletons. Sequenced: breast tumor tissue. These receptors were taken from a female donor with breast cancer. Some clones in this sample may be carry-over from other donors' samples.

This rearrangement joins TRBV4-3 to TRBJ2-3; D is possibly TRBD2 (6 bases). The CDR3 has 17 amino acids. Trimming pared 2 bases from V and 5 bases from J, leaving 20 bases between. Germline CDR1 and CDR2: LGHNA and YSLEER. CDR3 residues: CASSQRVRDSREDTQYF. CDR3 DNA sequence: TGCGCCAGCAGCCAAAGAGTCCGGGACTCCCGGGAAGATACGCAGTATTTT.

This clonotype is labeled as medium-sized. The chain joins TRBV12-3 or TRBV12-4 to TRBJ2-3; 10 nucleotides match TRBD2. The length of the CDR3 is 16 residues. The ends lost 4 bases at V and 4 bases at J; junction bases unmatched: 8. Here the CDR3 reads CASSSLAGVGADTQYF. The CDR3 coding sequence is TGTGCCAGCAGTTCCCTAGCGGGAGTGGGCGCAGATACGCAGTATTTT.

The rearrangement links TRBV29-1 to TRBJ2-5, with a weak D call TRBD1 (6 bases). Trimming took off 5 bases at V and 2 bases at J, with 12 bases between the two ends. This CDR3 comprises 13 residues. CDR1 SQVTM and CDR2 ANQGSEA come from the germline V gene. The CDR3 nucleotides are TGCAGCGTTAATTACAGGGCGCAAGAGACCCAGTACTTC. This translates into CSVNYRAQETQYF.

This clonotype was picked up many times. A read error may be the cause here, since a much bigger clone is one base away. V is TRBV12-3 or TRBV12-4 and J is TRBJ1-2; maybe TRBD1 (5 bases). This CDR3 has 15 amino acids. V was clipped by 3 bases and J by 6 bases, with 17 bases between them. CDR3 nucleotides: TGTGCCAGCAGTTTCGCCCTATTGACAGCCGATGGCTACACCTTC. It translates to CASSFALLTADGYTF.

The V gene is TRBV12-5, the J gene TRBJ2-3; D gene uncertain. Germline V gene lookup returns CDR1 LGHNT and CDR2 FRNRAP. The V end was cut by 3 bases, the J end by 6 bases, with 4 bases between. The CDR3 runs to 11 residues. CDR3 sequence (DNA): TGTGCTAGTGGTTTTGGGGATACGCAGTATTTT. This codes for CASGFGDTQYF.

Details on this clonotype: This CDR3 is missing its conserved last phenylalanine or tryptophan, likely due to a read error. The chain combines TRBV2 with TRBJ1-2; D remains ambiguous. Germline V gene sequence: CDR1 SNHLY, CDR2 FYNNEI. The CDR3 has 14 amino acids. V dropped 6 bases and J dropped 9 bases, with 20 bases sitting between them. CDR3 protein: CASRPGRTALCYTL. The CDR3 DNA follows: TGTGCCAGCAGACCTGGACGCACCGCATTATGCTACACCCTC.

This clonotype was found many times. A much larger clone sits a single nucleotide away, making a read error possible. This chain joins TRBV12-3 or TRBV12-4 and TRBJ1-2; D gene unclear. V lost 6 bases and J lost 5, with 13 bases in between. The CDR3 has 13 amino acids. The CDR3 DNA reads as TGTGCCAGCAGCTGCGGTCCAAAGTATGGCTACACCTTC. Translating gives CASSCGPKYGYTF.

The chain carries TRBV5-1 and TRBJ2-3; D gene unclear. V was cut by 0 bases and J by 0 bases, with 8 bases left in between. Germline CDR1 and CDR2: SGHRS and YFSETQ. The CDR3 spans 15 residues. The CDR3 bases are TGCGCCAGCAGCTTGGTTGCGCGGAGCACAGATACGCAGTATTTT. This sequence encodes CASSLVARSTDTQYF.

Only one count was recorded for this clonotype. The J gene is TRBJ1-1, the V gene TRBV5-6; D ambiguous. CDR1 is SGHDT, CDR2 YYEEEE, per germline. CDR3 length: 16 amino acids. V shed 0 bases and J shed 5 bases, with 17 bases lying between them. In DNA, the CDR3 is TGTGCCAGCAGCTTGGCGGTTCATAGCTCCGGGACTGAAGCTTTCTTT. This codes for CASSLAVHSSGTEAFF.

As concerns this clonotype: Its ends do not fully match the called genes, so a read error is possible. The chain uses TRBV2 and TRBJ1-6; D gene unclear. CDR1 SNHLY and CDR2 FYNNEI come from the germline V gene. There are 17 residues in the CDR3. CDR3 amino acids: CASSELPAQDYIAPLTF. Here the CDR3 DNA reads TGTGCCAGCAGTGAACTACCGGCACAAGATTACATCGCACCCCTCACCTTT.

This clonotype appeared many times. A clone one base away is much larger, so this may be a read error. In this CDR3 the conserved last residue, phenylalanine or tryptophan, is missing, so a read error is likely. The genes are TRBV14 and TRBJ2-7; weak D call: TRBD1 (6 bases). V was clipped by 4 bases and J by 2 bases, with 9 bases between them. The CDR3 loop spans 13 amino acids. Germline CDR1 and CDR2: SGHDN and FVKESK. CDR3 region: CASSRRQAYEQYS. The CDR3 DNA reads TGTGCCAGCAGCCGAAGACAGGCCTACGAGCAGTACTCC.

This chain uses TRBV7-3 with TRBJ2-5, with 15 bases lining up with TRBD2. This CDR3 region has 18 residues. Germline trimming cut 3 bases from V and 2 bases from J; bases unmatched to any gene: 7. Germline loops: CDR1 SGHTA, CDR2 FQGTGA. The CDR3 bases are TGTGCCAGCAGCTTTGGACTAGCGGGAGGGCCAAGGCAAGAGACCCAGTACTTC. Its protein is CASSFGLAGGPRQETQYF.

The chain recombines TRBV12-5 with TRBJ1-6, with 9 positions matching TRBD1. CDR1 is LGHNT and CDR2 is FRNRAP in the germline V gene. This CDR3 has 17 amino acids. V lost 5 bases and J lost 6; bases outside the gene matches: 11. The DNA of the CDR3 is TGTGCTAGTGGTCTCCAGCCCGGGACAGGGCGTAATTCACCCCTCCACTTT. Protein product: CASGLQPGTGRNSPLHF.

This clonotype has a count of ten or more. Germline is not matched at one junction end, which may reflect a read error. This chain connects TRBV6-2 or TRBV6-3 to TRBJ2-7; D is unclear. The CDR3 contains 15 residues. CDR1 and CDR2 (germline): MNHEY, SVGEGT. The CDR3 DNA reads TGTGCCAGCAGTCACTCGGCATTACCTTCCTACGAGCAGTACTTC. It translates to CASSHSALPSYEQYF.

The chain combines TRBV30 with TRBJ2-2; TRBD2 aligns across 12 bases. The V and J ends lost 4 bases and 4 bases, in that order; junction bases with no gene match: 10. This CDR3 is 17 amino acids long. Germline V gene sequence: CDR1 GTSNPN, CDR2 SVGIG (reference sequence). CDR3 residues: CAWTLSRTSGITGELFF. The CDR3 DNA reads TGTGCCTGGACCCTATCCCGGACTAGCGGGATCACCGGGGAGCTGTTTTTT.

Notes on this clonotype: A much larger clone sits a single nucleotide away, making a read error possible. The chain carries TRBV19 and TRBJ1-1; D gene ambiguous. The CDR3 totals 16 residues. V was shortened by 4 bases and J by 0 bases, with 15 bases between the two germline ends. The germline V gene encodes CDR1 LNHDA and CDR2 SQIVND (reference sequence). The CDR3 loop is CASSTVGIRMNTEAFF. The CDR3 DNA reads TGTGCCAGTAGTACAGTAGGGATCAGAATGAACACTGAAGCTTTCTTT.

This clonotype was recorded once. The rearrangement joins TRBV20-1 to TRBJ2-7; 7 nucleotides match TRBD1. Per the germline V gene, CDR1 is DFQATT and CDR2 is SNEGSKA (reference sequence). This CDR3 spans 15 amino acids. V was clipped by 3 bases and J by 1 base; unmatched bases: 9. CDR3 coding DNA: TGCAGTGCTAGCCCCCTACGGGGACAGTCCTACGAGCAGTACTTC. Translated, it gives CSASPLRGQSYEQYF.

The chain has TRBV11-1 and TRBJ1-4, with 12 bases lining up with TRBD1. The junction had 3 bases not matched to a gene; V was cut back by 5 bases and J by 2 bases. This CDR3 region has 16 residues. CDR1 is SGHAT, CDR2 FQDESV, per germline (reference sequence). CDR3 coding DNA: TGTGCCAGCAGCCAGGGACAGGGGGCGACTAATGAAAAACTGTTTTTT. Its protein is CASSQGQGATNEKLFF.

This sequence joins TRBV5-5 and TRBJ2-7; D gene unclear. This CDR3 spans 13 amino acids. The V end lost 0 bases, the J end lost 3 bases, and 7 bases lay between the germline ends. From germline, CDR1 is SGHKS and CDR2 YYEKEE (reference sequence). CDR3 amino acids: CASSLEPNYEQYF. CDR3 nucleotides: TGTGCCAGCAGCTTGGAGCCGAACTACGAGCAGTACTTC.

The gene calls are TRBV12-3 or TRBV12-4 and TRBJ2-7; either TRBD1 or TRBD2 may supply D (5 bases each). The CDR3 covers 14 residues. Trimming removed 5 bases at V and 4 bases at J, with 15 bases between. The CDR3 DNA sequence: TGTGCCAGCAGTCCCTCGGGACGAGCTTACGAGCAGTACTTC. It encodes CASSPSGRAYEQYF.